This TCR beta chain originates from a study of T-cell reconstitution after alpha-beta-depleted transplantation in children. Points from the study as a whole: Counts and diversity of T cells one year after transplant came mostly from newly produced T cells. About two months after transplant, alpha-beta T cells reportedly came from several hundred expanded graft clones.

The V gene's germline CDR1 is MNHEY and CDR2 SMNVEV (reference sequence). This CDR3 has 16 residues. Between the trimmed V and J ends, which lost 3 bases and 11 bases, there was a span of 25 bases. This clonotype has just a few counts. Antigen: not known. Library preparation (for TCRbeta) was performed with unique molecular identifiers. MiXCR, applied by TCRdb to the PCR reads, yields one record per CDR3 protein. The data hold about 460,000 distinct CDR3 sequences, with about an eighth observed a single time. The sequence was collected from a female patient between 2 and 15 years old who had a stem cell transplant for aplastic anemia, so the T cells may come from the graft donor. The chain couples TRBV27 to TRBJ1-1; D is uncertain. Here the sequenced sample was PBMCs, mostly from graft donor cells, taken 180 days after TCRalphabeta/CD19-depleted stem cell transplant. The DNA of the CDR3 is TGTGCCAGCAGTTTCGTGGCGGTCCGAGGGTTTGAAATGGCTTTCTTT. Translated: CASSFVAVRGFEMAFF.